The clone carrying this T cell receptor (beta chain) was seen just once. At one end the junction does not follow the germline gene, possibly because of a read error. This sample was taken from a study of metastatic and nonmetastatic thyroid tumors. No treatment had been given to any patient before thyroid surgery. TCRdb ran MiXCR on the PCR reads. The sample records around 17,000 clones, roughly 22% being singletons. The TCR comes from a female donor with papillary thyroid cancer or a benign thyroid nodule (not recorded which). Some clones in this sample may be carry-over from other donors' samples. The material sequenced was adjacent normal tissue.

The CDR3 spells CASSPLSGAQAF. The CDR3 nucleotides are TGTGCCAGCAGCCCACTCTCGGGGGCCCAGGCTTTC. This sequence joins TRBV3-1 and TRBJ2-6; D is possibly TRBD1 or TRBD2 (6 bases each). The germline CDR1 and CDR2 sequences are LGHDT and YNNKEL (reference sequence). The length of the CDR3 is 12 residues.